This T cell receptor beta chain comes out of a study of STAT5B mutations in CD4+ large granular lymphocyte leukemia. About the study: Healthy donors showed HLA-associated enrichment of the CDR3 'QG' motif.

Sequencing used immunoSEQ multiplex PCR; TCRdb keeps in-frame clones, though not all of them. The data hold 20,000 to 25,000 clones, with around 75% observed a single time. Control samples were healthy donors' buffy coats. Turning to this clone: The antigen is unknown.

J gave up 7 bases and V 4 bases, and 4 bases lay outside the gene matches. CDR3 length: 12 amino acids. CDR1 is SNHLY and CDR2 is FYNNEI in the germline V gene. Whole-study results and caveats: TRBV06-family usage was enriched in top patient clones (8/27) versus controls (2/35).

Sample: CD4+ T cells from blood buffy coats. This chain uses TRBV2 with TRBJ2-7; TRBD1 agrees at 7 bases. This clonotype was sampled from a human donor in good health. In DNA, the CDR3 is TGTGCCAGCAGTGTACAGGACAGGGAGCAGTACTTC. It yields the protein CASSVQDREQYF.